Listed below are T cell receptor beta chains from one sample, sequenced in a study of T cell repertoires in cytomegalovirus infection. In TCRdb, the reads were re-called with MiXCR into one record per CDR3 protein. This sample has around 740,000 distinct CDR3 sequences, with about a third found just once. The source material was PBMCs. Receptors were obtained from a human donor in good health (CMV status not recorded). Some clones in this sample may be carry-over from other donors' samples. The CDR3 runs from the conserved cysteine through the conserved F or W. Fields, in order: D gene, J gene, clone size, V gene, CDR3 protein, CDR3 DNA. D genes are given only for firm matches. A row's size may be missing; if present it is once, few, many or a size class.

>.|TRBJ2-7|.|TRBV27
CASSKAGTVGEQYF
TGTGCCAGCAGTAAGGCTGGAACAGTCGGCGAGCAGTACTTC
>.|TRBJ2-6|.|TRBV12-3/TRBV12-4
CASSAPTSSGANVLTF
TGTGCCAGCAGTGCGCCAACCTCCTCTGGGGCCAACGTCCTGACTTTC
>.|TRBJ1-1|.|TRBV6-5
CASSYEAGSNTEAFF
TGTGCCAGCAGTTACGAGGCAGGGTCGAACACTGAAGCTTTCTTT
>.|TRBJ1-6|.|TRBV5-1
CASSLGMRLDSPLHF
TGCGCCAGCAGCTTGGGTATGCGGTTGGATTCACCCCTCCACTTT
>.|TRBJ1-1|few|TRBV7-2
CASSPAIEAFF
TGTGCCAGCAGCCCCGCGATTGAAGCTTTCTTT
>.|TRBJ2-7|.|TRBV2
CASKAGLEQYF
TGTGCCAGCAAAGCAGGGCTCGAGCAGTACTTC
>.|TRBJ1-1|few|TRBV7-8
CASSLRSGNTEAFF
TGTGCCAGCAGCTTGAGGTCTGGAAACACTGAAGCTTTCTTT
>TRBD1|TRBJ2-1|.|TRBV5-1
CASSLALSGTGRYNEQFF
TGCGCCAGCAGCTTGGCCCTATCGGGGACAGGGAGGTACAATGAGCAGTTCTTC
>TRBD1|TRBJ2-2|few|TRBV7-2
CASSLGKPGQGDTGELFF
TGTGCCAGCAGCTTAGGGAAGCCGGGACAGGGGGACACCGGGGAGCTGTTTTTT
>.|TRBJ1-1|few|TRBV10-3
CAISESYDPTTEAFF
TGTGCCATCAGTGAGTCTTATGATCCTACCACTGAAGCTTTCTTT
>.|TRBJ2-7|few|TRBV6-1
CASRDLDEGDEQYF
TGTGCCAGCCGGGATCTAGATGAGGGGGACGAGCAGTACTTC
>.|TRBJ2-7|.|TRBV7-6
CASSTIPTSYEQYF
TGTGCCAGCAGCACTATCCCGACCTCCTACGAGCAGTACTTC
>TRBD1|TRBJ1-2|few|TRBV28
CASSRKPGQSIGDTF
TGTGCCAGCAGCCGAAAACCGGGACAGTCGATTGGGGACACCTTC
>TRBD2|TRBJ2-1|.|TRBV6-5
CASSYPGLAGVSGEQFF
TGTGCCAGCAGTTACCCGGGACTAGCGGGAGTAAGCGGTGAGCAGTTCTTC
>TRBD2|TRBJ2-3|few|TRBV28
CASSLSLAGAVDTQYF
TGTGCCAGCAGTTTGTCTCTAGCGGGAGCGGTAGATACGCAGTATTTT
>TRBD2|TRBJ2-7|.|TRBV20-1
CSAQRTSLNYEQYF
TGCAGTGCTCAAAGGACTAGCCTAAACTACGAGCAGTACTTC
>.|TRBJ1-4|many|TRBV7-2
CASSPGPSIGEKLFF
TGTGCCAGCAGCCCTGGTCCCTCTATCGGGGAAAAACTGTTTTTT
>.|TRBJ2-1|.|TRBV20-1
CSAEGSISSYNEQFF
TGCAGTGCTGAGGGGAGTATTAGCTCCTACAATGAGCAGTTCTTC
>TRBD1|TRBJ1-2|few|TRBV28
CASRTPRQGGGHGYTF
TGTGCCAGCAGAACACCTCGACAGGGAGGAGGCCATGGCTACACCTTC
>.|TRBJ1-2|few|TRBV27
CASSSMAKPNYGYTF
TGTGCCAGCAGTTCGATGGCAAAACCTAACTATGGCTACACCTTC
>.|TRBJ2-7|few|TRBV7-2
CASSLAGRQEEQYF
TGTGCCAGCAGCTTAGCGGGACGGCAAGAAGAGCAGTACTTC
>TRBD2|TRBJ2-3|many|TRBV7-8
CASSLVGGGLTDTQYF
TGTGCCAGCAGCTTAGTTGGCGGGGGGCTCACAGATACGCAGTATTTT
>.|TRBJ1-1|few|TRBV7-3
CASSLFSDSEAFF
TGTGCCAGCAGCTTATTCTCGGACTCAGAAGCTTTCTTT
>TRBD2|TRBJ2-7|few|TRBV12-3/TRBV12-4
CASSNSGSPYEQYF
TGTGCCAGCAGTAATAGCGGGAGTCCCTACGAGCAGTACTTC
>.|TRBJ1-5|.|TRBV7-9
CASSLGAGEGNQPQHF
TGTGCCAGCAGCTTAGGGGCAGGTGAGGGCAATCAGCCCCAGCATTTT
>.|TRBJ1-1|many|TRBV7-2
CASSLEKGWHTEAFF
TGTGCCAGCAGCTTAGAAAAGGGGTGGCACACTGAAGCTTTCTTT
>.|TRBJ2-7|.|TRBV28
CASMAPQEMGPTYEQYF
TGTGCCAGCATGGCCCCCCAAGAAATGGGCCCTACCTACGAGCAGTACTTC
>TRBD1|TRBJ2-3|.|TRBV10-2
CASLGQGGPDTQYF
TGCGCCAGTTTGGGACAGGGAGGCCCAGATACGCAGTATTTT
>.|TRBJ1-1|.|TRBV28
CASSRNRRTEAFF
TGTGCCAGCAGTCGAAACAGAAGGACTGAAGCTTTCTTT